This TCR beta chain was sequenced in a study of radiation and T cells in renal cell carcinoma. Notes on the study in general: In blood, top tumor clones expanded by 2 weeks, shrinking by 4. Baseline intratumoral clonotype presence is unknown without pretreatment biopsies.

V was shortened by 4 bases and J by 5 bases, with 9 bases between the two germline ends. There are 12 residues in the CDR3. The V gene's germline CDR1 is MNHNS and CDR2 SASEGT. Notes on this clone: The antigen is not known.

Method: immunoSEQ multiplex PCR; TCRdb's copy keeps in-frame clones and lacks some. The sample lists around 94,000 clones, 86% occurring once. Documented time point: baseline pretreatment blood. Treatment described: 15 Gy SBRT to primary tumor, nephrectomy 4 weeks later. Blood was sampled at baseline, 2 weeks and 4 weeks after SBRT. The patient's renal cell carcinoma had clear cell pathology. This TCR derives from a man aged 45-65 years with renal cell carcinoma. The genes are TRBV6-1 and TRBJ2-7, with D perhaps matching TRBD2 (5 bases). The starting material was blood, obtained from a patient whose treatment included radiotherapy and nephrectomy. The CDR3, as DNA: TGTGCCAGCAGTGTTTCGAGGGACGAGCAGTACTTC. This codes for CASSVSRDEQYF.